This T cell receptor beta chain was recovered during a study of blood T cell repertoires in COVID-19. The overall study: Whether acute or convalescent, the COVID-19 samples came from the United States, Italy and Spain. Nucleic acid was either cDNA or gDNA, and it came from T cells, B-cell-depleted T cells, or PBMCs.

Study processing details: Amplification with reference gene primers provided the estimates of nucleated cell counts. Produced via immunoSEQ multiplex PCR; TCRdb's table is partial and in-frame only. The V and J calls and clone size are taken from that table; D and trimming were inferred from the DNA. The profile shows 200,000 to 250,000 clones, 89% of them singletons. The trim removed 2 bases at V and 0 bases at J, leaving 10 bases unmatched. Germline V gives CDR1 MNHEY, CDR2 SMNVEV (reference sequence). The CDR3 contains 19 residues. Sequenced: peripheral blood. This receptor was identified in a middle-aged woman with acute or convalescent COVID-19. The J gene is TRBJ2-1, the V gene TRBV27, with 10 bases identical to TRBD2. CDR3 amino acids: CASSLLAGDLESSYNEQFF. In nucleotides, the CDR3 is TGTGCCAGCAGTTTACTAGCGGGGGACCTCGAGAGCTCCTACAATGAGCAGTTCTTC.